Below, one T cell receptor beta chain is given with its context. Authors' methods: Amplification of reference gene primers provided the estimated nucleated cell counts. The repertoire was sequenced with immunoSEQ multiplex PCR; TCRdb's copy has only in-frame clones and lacks some. V, J and clone size were drawn from that table, and D and trimming were deduced from the DNA. Here the sample spans more than 15,000 clones, 85% to 90% being singletons. This sample stems from a study of blood T cell repertoires in COVID-19. Across the whole study: Researchers got acute and convalescent COVID-19 samples from the United States, Italy and Spain. Sources were T cells, B-cell-depleted T cells, or PBMCs; the material itself was cDNA or gDNA.

Looked up from germline, CDR1 is SGHNT and CDR2 is YYREEE (reference sequence). V lost 5 bases and J lost 0, with 15 bases in between. The CDR3 extends over 16 amino acids. The sequenced material came from peripheral blood. The chain couples TRBV5-4 to TRBJ2-1, with D possibly TRBD1 on 6 matching bases. The sequence came from a woman aged 60-75 years with active COVID-19. As DNA, the CDR3 is TGTGCCAGCAGTCCCGGTGGGGGCAGCTCCTACAATGAGCAGTTCTTC. This translates into CASSPGGGSSYNEQFF.